These T cell receptor beta chains were read from a single sample in a study of vaccination effects on CD4 cells after COVID-19. Their antigen targets remain unknown. Sequenced by immunoSEQ multiplex PCR; TCRdb stores in-frame clones only, minus some. The data hold roughly 70,000 clones, with around 70% observed a single time. The sequencing used CD4+ T cells from PBMCs cultured with HIV peptides, collected before COVID-19 vaccination. The receptors derive from a human donor who had a prior SARS-CoV-2 infection. Both conserved end residues are part of each CDR3. A D gene is named only where the DNA matches it firmly. Size values are once, few and many counts, or a class for expanded clones, and some rows have none.

clone_size	cdr3_length	j_call	v_call	d_call	cdr3_aa	cdr3_nt
once	13	TRBJ1-5	TRBV4-1	.	CASSQVEGSPQHF	TGCGCCAGCAGCCAAGTGGAAGGGAGCCCCCAGCATTTT
.	18	TRBJ2-5	TRBV11-2	TRBD2	CASRARTSGSPYQETQYF	TGTGCCAGCAGGGCTCGGACTAGCGGGAGCCCTTACCAAGAGACCCAGTACTTC
.	16	TRBJ1-4	TRBV5-1	TRBD1	CASRETTGGLGEKLFF	TGCGCCAGCAGGGAAACCACAGGGGGTTTAGGCGAAAAACTGTTTTTT
.	16	TRBJ2-2	TRBV3-1/TRBV3-2	.	CASSPLPTTGTGELFF	TGTGCCAGCAGCCCGCTACCGACGACAGGCACCGGGGAGCTGTTTTTT
.	19	TRBJ2-2	TRBV19	.	CASSTLQGQKGIKFGELFF	TGTGCCAGTAGTACGCTCCAGGGGCAAAAAGGAATAAAGTTCGGGGAGCTGTTTTTT
.	16	TRBJ1-1	TRBV5-3	.	CARSFASTDVRTEAFF	TGTGCCAGAAGCTTCGCTTCCACAGATGTACGCACTGAAGCTTTCTTT
.	15	TRBJ1-4	TRBV24-1	TRBD1	CATSDGDRYNEKLFF	TGTGCCACCAGTGACGGGGACAGGTATAATGAAAAACTGTTTTTT
.	13	TRBJ2-3	TRBV4-1	.	CASSLGHADTQYF	TGCGCCAGCAGCCTGGGGCACGCAGATACGCAGTATTTT
once	16	TRBJ2-7	TRBV18	.	CASSPPFNGSKYEQYF	TGTGCCAGCTCACCACCGTTCAATGGTTCTAAGTACGAGCAGTACTTC
.	13	TRBJ1-6	TRBV6-4	.	CASSDSVNSPLHF	TGTGCCAGCAGTGACTCGGTGAATTCACCCCTCCACTTT
.	14	TRBJ2-2	TRBV11-3	TRBD1	CASSRQGGTGELFF	TGTGCCAGCTCACGACAGGGGGGCACCGGGGAGCTGTTTTTT
.	16	TRBJ2-3	TRBV7-3	.	CASSLTAVGAGDTQYF	TGTGCCAGCAGCTTAACCGCGGTTGGGGCGGGGGATACGCAGTATTTT
.	12	TRBJ1-2	TRBV20-1	.	CSASLFNYGYTF	TGCAGTGCTAGTCTCTTTAACTATGGCTACACCTTC
.	14	TRBJ1-2	TRBV5-1	TRBD1	CASSLSGGLDGYTF	TGCGCCAGCAGCTTGTCAGGGGGCCTGGATGGCTACACCTTC
few	16	TRBJ2-7	TRBV5-6	.	CASSPWGRTNLYEQYF	TGTGCCAGCAGCCCGTGGGGACGGACAAACCTTTACGAGCAGTACTTC
.	13	TRBJ2-1	TRBV24-1	TRBD2	CATSETSGSEQFF	TGTGCCACCAGTGAGACTAGCGGGAGTGAGCAGTTCTTC
.	15	TRBJ1-3	TRBV6-1	.	CASSEGALSGNTIYF	TGTGCCAGCAGTGAAGGGGCCCTCTCTGGAAACACCATATATTTT
.	14	TRBJ2-3	TRBV5-6	.	CASSLPLLQDTQYF	TGTGCCAGCAGCCTCCCCCTGCTCCAGGATACGCAGTATTTT
.	17	TRBJ2-3	TRBV2	TRBD2	CASTVGVLAGGWDTQYF	TGTGCCAGCACCGTAGGGGTCCTAGCGGGAGGTTGGGATACGCAGTATTTT
.	14	TRBJ2-2	TRBV19	TRBD1	CASSRTGNTGELFF	TGTGCCAGTAGTAGGACAGGAAACACCGGGGAGCTGTTTTTT
.	14	TRBJ2-7	TRBV7-2	.	CASSPARSMYEQYF	TGTGCCAGCAGCCCGGCGCGAAGTATGTACGAGCAGTACTTC
.	14	TRBJ1-1	TRBV24-1	.	CATSDWTGTGGAFF	TGTGCCACCAGTGACTGGACGGGAACAGGTGGAGCTTTCTTT
.	13	TRBJ2-5	TRBV6-5	TRBD1	CASSWDRQETQYF	TGTGCCAGCAGTTGGGACAGACAAGAGACCCAGTACTTC